The source of this T cell receptor (beta chain) is a study of shared T cell receptors in the human thymus. Clones were read by immunoSEQ multiplex PCR, and TCRdb kept only the in-frame ones, dropping some. The sample has about 540,000 clones, around 78% seen once; the top ten hold 0.01% to 0.015%. Germline V CDR1 and CDR2: SGHNT, YYREEE (reference sequence). This CDR3 is built from 19 residues. V was pared by 0 bases and J by 3 bases, with 22 bases between. The same data also contributed to another study, on human thymus T cells. This second report adds: Resections obtained during corrective heart surgery supplied the thymus tissue. Thymic and blood repertoires appeared to carry a bias in their V and J gene usage. In unrelated individuals, thymic repertoires overlapped highly, according to related research.

The sequence was obtained from a boy under two years old with a congenital heart defect. The chain couples TRBV5-4 to TRBJ2-1, with D tentatively TRBD2 (6 bases). Sequencing was done on a sample of thymocytes. CDR3 loop: CASSLAPPFAGYVYNEQFF. CDR3 sequence (DNA): TGTGCCAGCAGCTTGGCTCCACCCTTTGCGGGATATGTCTACAATGAGCAGTTCTTC.